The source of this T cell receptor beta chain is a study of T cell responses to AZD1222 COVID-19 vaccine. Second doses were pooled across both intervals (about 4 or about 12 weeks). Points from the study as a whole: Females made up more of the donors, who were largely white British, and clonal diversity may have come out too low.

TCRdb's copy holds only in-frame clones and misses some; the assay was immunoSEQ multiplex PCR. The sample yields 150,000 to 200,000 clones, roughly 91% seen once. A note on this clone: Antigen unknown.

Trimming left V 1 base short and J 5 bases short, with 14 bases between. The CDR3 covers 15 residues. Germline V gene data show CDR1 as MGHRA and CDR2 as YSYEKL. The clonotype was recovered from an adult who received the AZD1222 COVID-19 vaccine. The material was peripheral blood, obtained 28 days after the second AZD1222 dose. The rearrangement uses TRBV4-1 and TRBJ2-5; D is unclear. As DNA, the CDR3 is TGCGCCAGCAGCCAAGCCCTAGGGATGGGGGAGACCCAGTACTTC. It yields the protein CASSQALGMGETQYF.